This T cell receptor beta chain appears in the sequencing data of a study of regulatory T cells in long-lasting Graves disease. Time point here: newly diagnosed GD, antithyroid drugs for less than 3 months. Isolated PBMC RNA provided the starting material for the TCR library. Patients all came to the study from an endocrinology department in Xi'an, China. Relying on iRepertoire HTBI primers and Arm-PCR of CDR3 regions, the team built TCR beta libraries. TCRdb re-called the multiplex PCR reads through MiXCR, storing one row per CDR3 protein. The top ten clones hold roughly 25% of a sample with about 530,000 distinct CDR3 sequences, more than 15% of them seen once. There are many counts of this clonotype. Antigen specificity is unknown. Study-level findings and limits: Among samples with persistent disease, TRBV28, TRBJ1-2 and TRBJ2-5 were favored.

The CDR3 consists of 15 residues. The germline V gene encodes CDR1 LGHDT and CDR2 YNNKEL (reference sequence). With 4 bases removed from V and 3 bases from J, the gap between germline ends came to 16 bases. The same data also contributed to another study, on T cells in Graves' hyperthyroidism and ophthalmopathy. That source notes: Most thyroid clonotypes that were expanded above 0.001 also turned up in blood.

This chain joins TRBV3-1 and TRBJ2-7; D unclear. The sample was peripheral blood mononuclear cells (PBMCs), taken at new diagnosis, from a patient treated with antithyroid drugs. The sequence was collected from a woman between 40 and 65 years old with Graves disease. The CDR3 nucleotides read TGTGCCAGCAGCCCTGAGCAGGTATTAGGCTACGAGCAGTACTTC. Protein: CASSPEQVLGYEQYF.